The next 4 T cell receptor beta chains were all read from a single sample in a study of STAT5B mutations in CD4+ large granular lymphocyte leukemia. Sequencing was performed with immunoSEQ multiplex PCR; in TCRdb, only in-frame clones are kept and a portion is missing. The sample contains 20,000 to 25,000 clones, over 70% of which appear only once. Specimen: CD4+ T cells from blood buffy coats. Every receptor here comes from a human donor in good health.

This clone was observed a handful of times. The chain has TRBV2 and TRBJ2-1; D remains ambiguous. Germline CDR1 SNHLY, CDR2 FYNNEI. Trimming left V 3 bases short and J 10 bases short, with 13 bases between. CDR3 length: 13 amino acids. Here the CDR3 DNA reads TGTGCCAGCAGTGATTGGCCCAGCCGCGAGCAGTTCTTC. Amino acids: CASSDWPSREQFF.

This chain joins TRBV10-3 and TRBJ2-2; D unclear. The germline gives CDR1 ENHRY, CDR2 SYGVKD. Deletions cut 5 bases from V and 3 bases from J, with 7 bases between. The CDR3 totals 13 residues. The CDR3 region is CAISSDYTGELFF. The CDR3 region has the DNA TGTGCCATCAGTTCCGACTACACCGGGGAGCTGTTTTTT.

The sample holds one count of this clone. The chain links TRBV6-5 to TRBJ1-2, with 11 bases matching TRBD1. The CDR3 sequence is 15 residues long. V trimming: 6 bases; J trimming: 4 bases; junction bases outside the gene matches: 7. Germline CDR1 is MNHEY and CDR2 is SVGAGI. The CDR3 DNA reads TGTGCCAGCAGGGAACCCGGGACAGGGGGCTATGGCTACACCTTC. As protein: CASREPGTGGYGYTF.

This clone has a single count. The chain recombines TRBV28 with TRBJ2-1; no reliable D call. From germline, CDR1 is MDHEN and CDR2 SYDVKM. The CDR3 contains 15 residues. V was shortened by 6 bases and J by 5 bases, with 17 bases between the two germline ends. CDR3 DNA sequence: TGTGCCAGCAGCCCGGCCGTCTCTAGGGACAATGAGCAGTTCTTC. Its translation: CASSPAVSRDNEQFF.